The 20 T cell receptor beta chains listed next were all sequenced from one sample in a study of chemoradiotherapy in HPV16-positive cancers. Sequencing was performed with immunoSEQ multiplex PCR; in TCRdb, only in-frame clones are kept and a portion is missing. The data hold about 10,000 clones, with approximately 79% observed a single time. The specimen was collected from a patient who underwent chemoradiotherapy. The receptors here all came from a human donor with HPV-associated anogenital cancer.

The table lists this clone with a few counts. In DNA form, the CDR3 reads TGTGCCAGCAGCGTAGGTCAGGACACAGATACGCAGTATTTT. Its translation: CASSVGQDTDTQYF. V gene TRBV9 combines with J gene TRBJ2-3; D is unresolved. Germline CDR1 reads SGDLS; CDR2 reads YYNGEE. Deletions cut 0 bases from V and 2 bases from J, with 7 bases between. CDR3 length: 14 amino acids.

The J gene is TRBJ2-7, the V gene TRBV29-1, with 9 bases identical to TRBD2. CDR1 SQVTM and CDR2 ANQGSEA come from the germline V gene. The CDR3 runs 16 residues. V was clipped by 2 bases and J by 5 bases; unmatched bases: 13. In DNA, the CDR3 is TGCAGCGTTGAATTCGTTGGGCGGGAGGGCCACGACGAGCAGTACTTC. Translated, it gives CSVEFVGREGHDEQYF.

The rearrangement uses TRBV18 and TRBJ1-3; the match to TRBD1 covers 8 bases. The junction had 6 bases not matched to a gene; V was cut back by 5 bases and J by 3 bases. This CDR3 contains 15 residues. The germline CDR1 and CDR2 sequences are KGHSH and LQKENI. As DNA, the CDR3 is TGTGCCAGCTCAAGACAGGGGACATTTGGAAACACCATATATTTT. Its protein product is CASSRQGTFGNTIYF. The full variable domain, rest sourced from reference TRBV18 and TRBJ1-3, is NAGVMQNPRHLVRRRGQEARLRCSPMKGHSHVYWYRQLPEEGLKFMVYLQKENIIDESGMPKERFSAEFPKEGPSILRIQQVVRGDSAAYFCASSRQGTFGNTIYFGEGSWLTVV.

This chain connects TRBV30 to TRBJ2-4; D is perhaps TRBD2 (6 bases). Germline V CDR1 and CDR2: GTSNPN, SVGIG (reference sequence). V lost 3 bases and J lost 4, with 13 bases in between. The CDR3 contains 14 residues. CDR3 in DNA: TGTGCCTGGAGGGACTACAGACGGAAAAACATTCAGTACTTC. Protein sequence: CAWRDYRRKNIQYF.

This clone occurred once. CDR3 DNA sequence: TGCGCCAGCAGCCAAGATCTGGGACTAGCGGGAGATACGCAGTATTTT. Protein: CASSQDLGLAGDTQYF. The rearrangement joins TRBV4-1 to TRBJ2-3; 12 bases line up with TRBD2. Per germline, CDR1 MGHRA and CDR2 YSYEKL. The CDR3 sequence is 16 residues long. V lost 0 bases, J lost 5 bases, and 3 bases stayed unmatched.

CDR3: CASSLRSGAPGTDTQYF. CDR3 in DNA: TGCGCCAGCAGCCTCCGAAGCGGGGCCCCTGGCACAGATACGCAGTATTTT. The chain employs TRBV4-3 and TRBJ2-3, with 7 positions matching TRBD2. This CDR3 spans 17 amino acids. CDR1 LGHNA and CDR2 YSLEER come from the germline V gene. Trimming removed 4 bases from V and 1 base from J; junction bases left unmatched: 11.

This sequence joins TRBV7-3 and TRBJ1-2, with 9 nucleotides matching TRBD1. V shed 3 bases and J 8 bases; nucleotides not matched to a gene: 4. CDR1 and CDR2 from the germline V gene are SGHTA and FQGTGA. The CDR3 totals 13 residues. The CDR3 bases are TGTGCCAGCAGCTTTGACAGGGGGGACGGCTACACCTTC. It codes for CASSFDRGDGYTF.

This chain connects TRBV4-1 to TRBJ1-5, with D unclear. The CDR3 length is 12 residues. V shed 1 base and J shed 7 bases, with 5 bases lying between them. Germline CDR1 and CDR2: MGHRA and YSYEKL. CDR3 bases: TGCGCCAGCAGCCAAGTCGGCCAGCCCCAGCATTTT. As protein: CASSQVGQPQHF.

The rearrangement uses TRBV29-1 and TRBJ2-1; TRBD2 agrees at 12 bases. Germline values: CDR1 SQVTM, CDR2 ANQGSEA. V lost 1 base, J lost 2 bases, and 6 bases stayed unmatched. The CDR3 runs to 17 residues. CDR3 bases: TGCAGCGTTGAAGGCGCTAGCGGGAGGGTCACCTACAATGAGCAGTTCTTC. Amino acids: CSVEGASGRVTYNEQFF.

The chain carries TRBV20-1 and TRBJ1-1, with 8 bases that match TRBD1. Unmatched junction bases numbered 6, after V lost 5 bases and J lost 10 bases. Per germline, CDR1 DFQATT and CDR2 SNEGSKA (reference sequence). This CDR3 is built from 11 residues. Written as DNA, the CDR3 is TGCAGTGCTCGACAGGGGTTTGTAGCTTTCTTT. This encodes CSARQGFVAFF.

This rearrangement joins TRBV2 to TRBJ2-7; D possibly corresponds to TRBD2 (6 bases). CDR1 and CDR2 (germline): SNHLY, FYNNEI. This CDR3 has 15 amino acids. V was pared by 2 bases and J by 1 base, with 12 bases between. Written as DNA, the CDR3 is TGTGCCAGCAGTGAACTCTTGGGGGGTTCCTACGAGCAGTACTTC. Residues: CASSELLGGSYEQYF.

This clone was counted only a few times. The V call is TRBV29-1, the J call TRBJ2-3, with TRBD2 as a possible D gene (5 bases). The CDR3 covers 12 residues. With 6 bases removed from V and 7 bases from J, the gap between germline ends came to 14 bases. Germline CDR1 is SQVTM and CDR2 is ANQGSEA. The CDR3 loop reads CSVADGDHTQYF. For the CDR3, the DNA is TGCAGCGTCGCGGACGGGGATCATACGCAGTATTTT.

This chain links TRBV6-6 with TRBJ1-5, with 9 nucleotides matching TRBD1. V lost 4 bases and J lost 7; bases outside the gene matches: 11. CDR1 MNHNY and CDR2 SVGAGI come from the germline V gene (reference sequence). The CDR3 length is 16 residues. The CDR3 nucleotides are TGTGCCAGCAGTTTCCCAGGGGGACAGGGTAACCAGCCCCAGCATTTT. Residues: CASSFPGGQGNQPQHF.

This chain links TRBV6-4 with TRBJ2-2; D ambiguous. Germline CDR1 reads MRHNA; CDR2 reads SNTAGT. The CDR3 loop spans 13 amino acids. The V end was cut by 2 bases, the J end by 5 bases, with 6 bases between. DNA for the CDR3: TGTGCCAGCAGTGACACTGAGACCGGGGAGCTGTTTTTT. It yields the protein CASSDTETGELFF.

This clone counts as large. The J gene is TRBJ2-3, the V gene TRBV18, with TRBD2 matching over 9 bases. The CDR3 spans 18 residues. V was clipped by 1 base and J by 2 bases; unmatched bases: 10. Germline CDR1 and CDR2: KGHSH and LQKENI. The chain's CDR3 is CASSPHRVAGAHTDTQYF. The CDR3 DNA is TGTGCCAGCTCACCACATCGAGTAGCGGGAGCCCACACAGATACGCAGTATTTT.

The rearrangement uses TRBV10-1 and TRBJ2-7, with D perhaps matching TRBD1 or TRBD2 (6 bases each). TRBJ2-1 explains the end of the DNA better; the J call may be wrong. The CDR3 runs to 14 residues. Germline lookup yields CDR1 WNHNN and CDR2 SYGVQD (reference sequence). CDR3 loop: CASSAGGELNEQFF. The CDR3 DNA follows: TGCGCCAGCAGTGCCGGGGGCGAGTTAAATGAGCAGTTCTTC.

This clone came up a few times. DNA of the CDR3: TGTGCCAGCAGTTCACCTTCGCCGGGACAGAAGTTCTCTGGAAACACCATATATTTT. It codes for CASSSPSPGQKFSGNTIYF. The rearrangement joins TRBV28 to TRBJ1-3, with TRBD1 matching 7 bases. This CDR3 has 19 residues. Germline trimming cut 4 bases from V and 0 bases from J; bases unmatched to any gene: 15. Germline V gene data show CDR1 as MDHEN and CDR2 as SYDVKM. The full variable domain, completed using reference TRBV28 and TRBJ1-3, is DVKVTQSSRYLVKRTGEKVFLECVQDMDHENMFWYRQDPGLGLRLIYFSYDVKMKEKGDIPEGYSVSREKKERFSLILESASTNQTSMYLCASSSPSPGQKFSGNTIYFGEGSWLTVV.

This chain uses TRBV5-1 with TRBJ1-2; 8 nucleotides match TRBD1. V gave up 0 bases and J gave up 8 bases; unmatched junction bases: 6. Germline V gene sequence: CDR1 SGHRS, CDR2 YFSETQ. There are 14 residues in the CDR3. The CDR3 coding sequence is TGCGCCAGCAGCTTGGTAGGACAGGGACGAGGCTACACCTTC. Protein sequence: CASSLVGQGRGYTF.

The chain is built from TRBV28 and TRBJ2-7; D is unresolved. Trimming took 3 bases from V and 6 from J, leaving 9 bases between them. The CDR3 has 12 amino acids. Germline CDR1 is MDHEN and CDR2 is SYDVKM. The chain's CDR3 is CASSLILGEQYF. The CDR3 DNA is TGTGCCAGCAGTTTGATCTTGGGCGAGCAGTACTTC.

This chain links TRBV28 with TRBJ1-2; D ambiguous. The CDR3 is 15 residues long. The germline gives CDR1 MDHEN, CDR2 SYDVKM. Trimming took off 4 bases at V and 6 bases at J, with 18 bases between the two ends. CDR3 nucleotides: TGTGCCAGCAGTTCGGGGATCGGCTCGTCGCATGGCTACACCTTC. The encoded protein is CASSSGIGSSHGYTF.